This T cell receptor beta chain was observed in a study of T cells after yellow fever vaccination. This clonotype was seen only a few times. V lost 5 bases and J 0 bases, leaving 15 bases between the germline ends. The CDR3 is made up of 16 amino acids. The germline V gene encodes CDR1 SGHTA and CDR2 FQGNSA. TCRdb re-analysed the 5' RACE reads in MiXCR, keeping a single row per CDR3 protein. The table records 100,000 to 150,000 distinct CDR3 sequences, nearly 15% of them present only once. The TCR sequence derives from a man aged 18 to 29 who received the YFV17D yellow fever vaccine. This rearrangement joins TRBV7-2 to TRBJ2-3; either TRBD1 or TRBD2 may fit D (5 bases each). The input for sequencing was CD8+ T cells sorted from PBMCs, taken 5 days after the yellow fever booster vaccination. CDR3 sequence reads: CASSPWGSGSTDTQYF. Here the CDR3 DNA reads TGTGCCAGCAGCCCCTGGGGGTCTGGGAGCACAGATACGCAGTATTTT.